This T cell receptor (beta chain) was identified in a study of early T cells in non-severe SARS-CoV-2 infection. Study summary: Bulk RNA taken from unsorted whole blood was sequenced, leaving chains unpaired.

CDR3 length equals 23 residues. Trimming removed 1 base at V and 5 bases at J, with 35 bases between. Individual cDNA molecules were tagged with unique molecular identifiers, the study reported. TCRdb processed the 5' RACE reads anew with MiXCR; each CDR3 protein has one entry. The table has some 80,000 distinct CDR3 sequences, roughly 15% seen once. The sample consisted of whole blood. This clonotype was sampled from an adult who was a healthcare worker with PCR-confirmed SARS-CoV-2 infection or an uninfected control (not recorded which). The genes are TRBV12-3 or TRBV12-4 and TRBJ2-2, with D perhaps TRBD1 or TRBD2 (5 bases each). The CDR3 region is CASSLGPLGSGLLGVEWTGELFF. CDR3 DNA sequence: TGTGCCAGCAGTTTAGGGCCCTTAGGATCCGGACTTTTGGGGGTGGAGTGGACCGGGGAGCTGTTTTTT.